These 27 T cell receptor beta chains came from one sample sequenced in a study of blood T cell repertoires in COVID-19. Profiling relied on immunoSEQ multiplex PCR, and the TCRdb table lists in-frame clones only, not all of them. Here the sample spans roughly 300,000 clones, approximately 87% being singletons. The sequenced sample was peripheral blood. These TCRs come from a middle-aged woman who had recovered from COVID-19.

The V call is TRBV27, the J call TRBJ2-1, with 8 bases matching TRBD2. Germline assignment: CDR1 MNHEY and CDR2 SMNVEV (reference sequence). CDR3 length: 16 residues. Germline trimming cut 6 bases from V and 1 base from J; bases unmatched to any gene: 8. CDR3 bases: TGTGCCAGCAGCCGCCCTCAGCGGGGGTCCTACAATGAGCAGTTCTTC. It yields the protein CASSRPQRGSYNEQFF.

The chain is built from TRBV10-3 and TRBJ1-3; D gene ambiguous. This CDR3 comprises 12 residues. The V gene lost 6 bases and the J gene lost 7 bases, with 10 bases spanning the gap. The germline CDR1 and CDR2 sequences are ENHRY and SYGVKD. CDR3 nucleotides: TGTGCCATCAGCGCTAACGGGAACACCATATATTTT. It specifies CAISANGNTIYF.

The V and J genes are TRBV6-1 and TRBJ2-7; 10 nucleotides match TRBD2. With 0 bases clipped from V and 3 bases from J, the junction kept 2 bases outside the gene matches. This CDR3 has 15 residues. Germline-derived CDR1 and CDR2 are MNHNS and SASEGT. CDR3 residues: CASSEALAGYYEQYF. The CDR3 coding sequence is TGTGCCAGCAGTGAAGCACTAGCGGGGTACTACGAGCAGTACTTC.

The genes are TRBV13 and TRBJ1-1; 11 bases are a match to TRBD1. The V segment lost 5 bases and the J segment 3 bases; nucleotides outside the gene matches: 5. CDR1 PRHDT and CDR2 FYEKMQ come from the germline V gene (reference sequence). This CDR3 is built from 15 residues. The CDR3 nucleotides read TGTGCCAGCAGCCCAGGGACAGGGGGGCACACTGAAGCTTTCTTT. This gives the protein CASSPGTGGHTEAFF.

The table lists this clone with a few counts. The rearrangement uses TRBV10-3 and TRBJ1-2; the D gene is possibly TRBD1 (6 bases). The CDR3 runs to 13 residues. V dropped 6 bases and J dropped 8 bases, with 16 bases sitting between them. The V gene's germline CDR1 is ENHRY and CDR2 SYGVKD. Here the CDR3 DNA reads TGTGCCATCAGCTCCGGGACACCGGGAGGCTACACCTTC. Its translation: CAISSGTPGGYTF.

The gene calls are TRBV19 and TRBJ1-3, with D possibly TRBD1 on 6 matching bases. Germline CDR1 LNHDA, CDR2 SQIVND (reference sequence). The CDR3 loop spans 20 amino acids. V gave up 1 base and J gave up 0 bases, with 22 bases separating them. CDR3: CASSIVLVDFTGLSGNTIYF. CDR3 bases: TGTGCCAGTAGTATAGTATTGGTTGATTTCACAGGGCTCTCTGGAAACACCATATATTTT.

The chain carries TRBV14 and TRBJ1-4; D uncertain. Germline V gene sequence: CDR1 SGHDN, CDR2 FVKESK. There are 13 residues in the CDR3. Trimming shortened V by 4 bases and J by 3 bases, and 6 bases separated the two germline ends. CDR3 amino acids: CASSRAANEKLFF. As DNA, the CDR3 is TGTGCCAGCAGCCGGGCAGCTAATGAAAAACTGTTTTTT.

By sample share, this clone is medium-sized (0.01 to 0.1%). This sequence joins TRBV7-9 and TRBJ2-6, with 8 bases fitting TRBD1. Trimming cost V 7 bases and J 6 bases; bases outside gene matches: 11. Germline V gene lookup returns CDR1 SEHNR and CDR2 FQNEAQ (reference sequence). This CDR3 is 16 amino acids long. In DNA, the CDR3 is TGTGCCAGCAACCGGGGACAGGCGAATATGGCCAACGTCCTGACTTTC. Translation gives CASNRGQANMANVLTF.

The chain uses TRBV11-2 and TRBJ1-6; D remains unclear. The V gene's germline CDR1 is SGHAT and CDR2 FQNNGV. Trimming removed 4 bases at V and 7 bases at J, with 14 bases between. The CDR3 covers 15 residues. CDR3 sequence reads: CASSSRDFRNSPLHF. CDR3 nucleotide sequence: TGTGCCAGCAGCTCTCGTGATTTTCGGAATTCACCCCTCCACTTT.

The chain uses TRBV27 and TRBJ2-7, with a possible D match to TRBD1 (5 bases). The V end was cut by 6 bases, the J end by 10 bases, with 25 bases between. This CDR3 is built from 15 residues. The germline V gene encodes CDR1 MNHEY and CDR2 SMNVEV (reference sequence). The CDR3 here is CASRARWVVTWGQYF. CDR3 DNA sequence: TGTGCCAGCAGGGCCCGGTGGGTAGTCACCTGGGGCCAGTACTTC.

This clone occurred once. The CDR3 reads CATSRGSSSWGDYIQYF. The CDR3 DNA sequence: TGTGCCACCAGCAGAGGATCGAGCTCGTGGGGGGATTACATTCAGTACTTC. This chain uses TRBV15 with TRBJ2-4, with D possibly being TRBD2 (6 bases). Germline CDR1 reads LNHNV; CDR2 reads YYDKDF (reference sequence). The CDR3 has 17 residues. Trimming pared 1 base from V and 8 bases from J, leaving 21 bases between.

The CDR3 loop is CASSPPGLAGHVTYNEQFF. The CDR3, as DNA: TGCGCCAGCAGCCCTCCGGGACTAGCGGGACACGTTACCTACAATGAGCAGTTCTTC. The rearrangement joins TRBV4-1 to TRBJ2-1, with TRBD2 matching 13 bases. The trim removed 4 bases at V and 2 bases at J, leaving 11 bases unmatched. Germline CDR1 MGHRA, CDR2 YSYEKL. The CDR3 length is 19 residues.

The chain uses TRBV13 and TRBJ2-2; D is perhaps TRBD2 (5 bases). The CDR3 sequence is 17 residues long. Germline V gene sequence: CDR1 PRHDT, CDR2 FYEKMQ (reference sequence). V shed 5 bases and J shed 6 bases, with 22 bases lying between them. CDR3 residues: CASSPRAARGSSGELFF. The CDR3 DNA sequence: TGTGCCAGCAGCCCCCGCGCGGCCCGCGGGTCATCCGGGGAGCTGTTTTTT.

J is TRBJ1-2 and V is TRBV5-5, with D perhaps matching TRBD1 (5 bases). The CDR3 consists of 14 residues. Trimming removed 2 bases at V and 3 bases at J, with 11 bases between. The germline gives CDR1 SGHKS, CDR2 YYEKEE (reference sequence). CDR3 residues: CASSFWGADYGYTF. The CDR3 nucleotides read TGTGCCAGCAGCTTTTGGGGCGCAGACTATGGCTACACCTTC.

The gene calls are TRBV5-1 and TRBJ1-4; D call uncertain. Between the trimmed V and J ends, which lost 0 bases and 4 bases, there was a span of 7 bases. The CDR3 sequence is 14 residues long. CDR1 and CDR2 from the germline V gene are SGHRS and YFSETQ. CDR3 loop: CASSLDSHNEKLFF. CDR3 in DNA: TGCGCCAGCAGCTTGGACAGTCATAATGAAAAACTGTTTTTT.

The chain has TRBV6-5 and TRBJ1-2; 9 bases are a match to TRBD1. V lost 6 bases to trimming and J lost 7 bases; unmatched junction nucleotides: 9. This CDR3 is 14 amino acids long. Germline CDR1 reads MNHEY; CDR2 reads SVGAGI. CDR3 protein: CASRDLQGAGGYTF. In nucleotides, the CDR3 is TGTGCCAGCAGAGACCTACAGGGGGCGGGTGGCTACACCTTC.

The chain couples TRBV3-1 (or the pseudogene TRBV3-2) to TRBJ2-2; maybe TRBD2 (5 bases). Trimming left V 4 bases short and J 1 base short, with 7 bases between. This CDR3 has 14 amino acids. Germline V gene data show CDR1 as LGHDT and CDR2 as YNNKEL (reference sequence). The CDR3 loop reads CASSPRENTGELFF. Written as DNA, the CDR3 is TGTGCCAGCAGCCCACGGGAGAACACCGGGGAGCTGTTTTTT.

The chain uses TRBV27 and TRBJ2-1; the D gene is possibly TRBD2 (5 bases). Trimming removed 2 bases from V and 5 bases from J, with 7 bases in between. The germline V gene encodes CDR1 MNHEY and CDR2 SMNVEV (reference sequence). This CDR3 region has 13 residues. As DNA, the CDR3 is TGTGCCAGCAGTTTACGGGGAGACAATGAGCAGTTCTTC. It translates to CASSLRGDNEQFF.

This chain uses TRBV25-1 with TRBJ2-3, with TRBD1 matching over 11 bases. The CDR3 has 14 amino acids. Germline-derived CDR1 and CDR2 are MGHDK and SYGVNS. V dropped 8 bases and J dropped 6; count of bases not matched to a gene: 7. CDR3: CASGDRGLYDTQYF. DNA for the CDR3: TGTGCCAGCGGGGACAGGGGGTTGTATGATACGCAGTATTTT. The full variable domain, completed using reference TRBV25-1 and TRBJ2-3, is EADIYQTPRYLVIGTGKKITLECSQTMGHDKMYWYQQDPGMELHLIHYSYGVNSTEKGDLSSESTVSRIRTEHFPLTLESARPSHTSQYLCASGDRGLYDTQYFGPGTRLTVL.

The J gene is TRBJ2-3, the V gene TRBV3-1 (or the pseudogene TRBV3-2); 13 nucleotides agree with TRBD2. V lost 6 bases, J lost 6 bases, and 3 bases stayed unmatched. Per the germline V gene, CDR1 is LGHDT and CDR2 is YNNKEL (reference sequence). The CDR3 runs to 14 residues. DNA of the CDR3: TGTGCCAGCAGACCGGGACTAGCGGGGGATACGCAGTATTTT. Its protein is CASRPGLAGDTQYF.

This sequence joins TRBV4-3 and TRBJ2-5; the D gene is possibly TRBD1 (6 bases). V lost 1 base and J lost 5, with 14 bases in between. The germline V gene has CDR1 LGHNA and CDR2 YSLEER. CDR3 length: 15 residues. The CDR3 DNA follows: TGCGCCAGCAGCCAAGGATGGGGGCCCGGGGAGACCCAGTACTTC. Encoded protein: CASSQGWGPGETQYF.

The V gene is TRBV7-9, the J gene TRBJ1-4; 10 nucleotides align to TRBD1. After removal of 5 bases from V and 7 bases from J, the junction contained 7 bases not matched to a gene. Germline-derived CDR1 and CDR2 are SEHNR and FQNEAQ (reference sequence). CDR3 length: 15 amino acids. In DNA form, the CDR3 reads TGTGCCAGCAGCGCTGGGACAGGGGACGGTGAAAAACTGTTTTTT. Amino acids: CASSAGTGDGEKLFF.

This chain's CDR3 is CASSSDRGPYEQYF. For the CDR3, the DNA is TGTGCCAGCAGCTCGGACCGAGGGCCCTACGAGCAGTACTTC. V and J are TRBV11-1 and TRBJ2-7, with a weak D call TRBD2 (5 bases). Trimming shortened V by 4 bases and J by 2 bases, and 12 bases separated the two germline ends. Germline assignment: CDR1 SGHAT and CDR2 FQDESV (reference sequence). CDR3 size: 14 residues.

The chain uses TRBV15 and TRBJ2-7; D gene ambiguous. In germline, CDR1 is LNHNV, CDR2 YYDKDF (reference sequence). This CDR3 has 14 residues. V lost 9 bases to trimming and J lost 0 bases, with 15 bases between them. The CDR3: CATKSGGSSYEQYF. Here the CDR3 DNA reads TGTGCCACTAAATCGGGTGGTAGCTCCTACGAGCAGTACTTC.

This clone was recorded once. The V and J genes are TRBV18 and TRBJ2-1; D gene uncertain. Germline values: CDR1 KGHSH, CDR2 LQKENI. V dropped 6 bases and J dropped 6 bases, with 6 bases sitting between them. The CDR3 spans 11 residues. CDR3 nucleotide sequence: TGTGCCAGCTCCCCGTTCAATGAGCAGTTCTTC. Amino acid sequence: CASSPFNEQFF.

The chain carries TRBV9 and TRBJ2-5, with 13 bases lining up with TRBD2. CDR3 length equals 18 residues. J gave up 7 bases and V 2 bases, and 14 bases lay outside the gene matches. CDR1 is SGDLS, CDR2 YYNGEE, per germline. Written as DNA, the CDR3 is TGTGCCAGCAGCGTTGATCGGACTAGCGGGGGTCCTAGTGGGACCCAGTACTTC. Encoded protein: CASSVDRTSGGPSGTQYF.

V and J are TRBV5-1 and TRBJ2-5; TRBD1 matches 7 bases. V was clipped by 3 bases and J by 5 bases; unmatched bases: 10. Germline lookup yields CDR1 SGHRS and CDR2 YFSETQ. The CDR3 extends over 15 amino acids. The CDR3 reads CASSYLTGAGETQYF. The CDR3 DNA reads as TGCGCCAGCAGCTACCTCACAGGGGCAGGGGAGACCCAGTACTTC.